Presented here are 11 T cell receptor beta chains from one specimen sequenced in a study of blood T cell repertoires in COVID-19. This table comes from immunoSEQ multiplex PCR, and its TCRdb copy is limited to in-frame clones, with some not included. The top ten hold roughly 8.2% of the sample, which has 150,000 to 200,000 clones, 70% to 90% seen once. Sequencing input: peripheral blood. The receptors shown here come from a man aged 55 to 70 with acute or convalescent COVID-19.

V and J are TRBV19 and TRBJ1-1; D not resolved. V shed 6 bases and J shed 1 base, with 15 bases lying between them. From germline, CDR1 is LNHDA and CDR2 SQIVND (reference sequence). The CDR3 is 15 residues long. CDR3 coding DNA: TGTGCCAGTAGCCTAATTCCAGACTGGAACACTGAAGCTTTCTTT. The encoded protein is CASSLIPDWNTEAFF.

The chain couples TRBV7-9 to TRBJ1-6; D is ambiguous. The CDR3 is 14 residues long. Per germline, CDR1 SEHNR and CDR2 FQNEAQ (reference sequence). V was cut by 11 bases and J by 3 bases, with 14 bases left in between. CDR3: CAGKRSDYNSPLHF. The DNA for the CDR3 is TGTGCCGGTAAGAGGAGCGACTATAATTCACCCCTCCACTTT.

The chain recombines TRBV7-3 with TRBJ2-2; D may be TRBD1 (5 bases). The CDR3 extends over 13 amino acids. Per the germline V gene, CDR1 is SGHTA and CDR2 is FQGTGA. Trimming removed 3 bases at V and 4 bases at J, with 6 bases between. CDR3 nucleotides: TGTGCCAGCAGCTTGACAGCCACCGGGGAGCTGTTTTTT. Its protein is CASSLTATGELFF.

The chain joins TRBV3-1 (or the pseudogene TRBV3-2) to TRBJ2-7; 8 positions match TRBD2. Looked up from germline, CDR1 is LGHDT and CDR2 is YNNKEL (reference sequence). The junction had 9 bases not matched to a gene; V was cut back by 5 bases and J by 3 bases. CDR3 length: 15 amino acids. In DNA form, the CDR3 reads TGTGCCAGCAGCAGCAGCGGGAGTGGTGACTACGAGCAGTACTTC. Residues: CASSSSGSGDYEQYF.

This clone has only one observation. This chain uses TRBV6-5 with TRBJ2-7; TRBD1 aligns across 12 bases. Trimming at V came to 8 bases and at J to 2 bases, leaving 1 base not matched to a gene. The CDR3 sequence is 13 residues long. Germline loops: CDR1 MNHEY, CDR2 SVGAGI. This CDR3 is CASGTGGPYEQYF. The DNA for the CDR3 is TGTGCCAGCGGGACAGGGGGCCCCTACGAGCAGTACTTC.

The J gene is TRBJ2-7, the V gene TRBV5-5; D gene unclear. Looked up from germline, CDR1 is SGHKS and CDR2 is YYEKEE (reference sequence). The CDR3 has 12 amino acids. V lost 4 bases and J 0 bases, leaving 5 bases between the germline ends. The CDR3 DNA reads TGTGCCAGCAGCGCCAGCTCCTACGAGCAGTACTTC. Protein: CASSASSYEQYF.

This clone was detected only a few times. The chain couples TRBV5-5 to TRBJ1-1, with D maybe TRBD1 (5 bases). Germline loops: CDR1 SGHKS, CDR2 YYEKEE (reference sequence). Trimming pared 4 bases from V and 6 bases from J, leaving 13 bases between. The CDR3 runs 13 residues. In DNA, the CDR3 is TGTGCCAGCAGCGGGGGGACGGCGGCTGAAGCTTTCTTT. Protein: CASSGGTAAEAFF.

V is TRBV7-6 and J is TRBJ2-5; 10 bases match TRBD1. The CDR3 length is 18 residues. The V gene end was trimmed by 0 bases and the J gene end by 3 bases; junction bases not matched to a gene: 10. Germline CDR1 reads SGHVS; CDR2 reads FNYEAQ. CDR3: CASSLARLSGTGEETQYF. The CDR3 coding sequence is TGTGCCAGCAGCTTAGCCCGTCTCTCCGGGACAGGGGAAGAGACCCAGTACTTC.

This clone was seen a handful of times. The chain recombines TRBV28 with TRBJ2-7; a possible D gene is TRBD2 (6 bases). The CDR3 sequence is 13 residues long. The germline V gene has CDR1 MDHEN and CDR2 SYDVKM. Trimming took 8 bases from V and 3 from J, leaving 14 bases between them. The CDR3 region has the DNA TGTGCCAGCTTCCGGGACGGGGGCTACGAGCAGTACTTC. This sequence encodes CASFRDGGYEQYF.

The V gene is TRBV7-9, the J gene TRBJ1-2; maybe TRBD1 (5 bases). The CDR3 has 18 residues. CDR1 and CDR2 from the germline V gene are SEHNR and FQNEAQ (reference sequence). Between the trimmed V and J ends, which lost 5 bases and 3 bases, there was a span of 25 bases. CDR3 DNA: TGTGCCAGCAGCCCACTCACGCTGCTCCTTGGGGCCGACTATGGCTACACCTTC. It codes for CASSPLTLLLGADYGYTF. Combining the CDR3 with reference TRBV7-9 and TRBJ1-2 gives the whole variable domain DTGVSQNPRHKITKRGQNVTFRCDPISEHNRLYWYRQTLGQGPEFLTYFQNEAQLEKSRLLSDRFSAERPKGSFSTLEIQRTEQGDSAMYLCASSPLTLLLGADYGYTFGSGTRLTVV.

The table lists this clone with a count of one. This chain links TRBV28 with TRBJ1-1, with D uncertain. Trimming removed 10 bases at V and 6 bases at J, with 18 bases between. This CDR3 spans 13 amino acids. CDR1 is MDHEN, CDR2 SYDVKM, per germline. For the CDR3, the DNA is TGTGCCACCCTAAACCCCCGCACGGCTGAAGCTTTCTTT. It yields the protein CATLNPRTAEAFF.